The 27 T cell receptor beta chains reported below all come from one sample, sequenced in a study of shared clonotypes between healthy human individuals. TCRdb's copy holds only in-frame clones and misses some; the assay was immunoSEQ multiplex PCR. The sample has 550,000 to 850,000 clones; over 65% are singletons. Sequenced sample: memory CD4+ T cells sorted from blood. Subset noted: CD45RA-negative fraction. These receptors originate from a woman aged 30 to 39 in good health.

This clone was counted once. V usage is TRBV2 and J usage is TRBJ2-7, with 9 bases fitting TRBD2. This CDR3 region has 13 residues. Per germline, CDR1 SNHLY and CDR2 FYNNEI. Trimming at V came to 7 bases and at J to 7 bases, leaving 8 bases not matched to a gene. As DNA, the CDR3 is TGTGCCAGCAAAGGGGACGCGGGAGGGGAGCAGTACTTC. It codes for CASKGDAGGEQYF.

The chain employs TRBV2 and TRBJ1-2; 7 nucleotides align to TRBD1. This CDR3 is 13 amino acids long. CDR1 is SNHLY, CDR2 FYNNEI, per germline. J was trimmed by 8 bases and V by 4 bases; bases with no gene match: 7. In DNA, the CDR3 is TGTGCCAGCAGTGGACAGGGCGCCGGGGGCTACACCTTC. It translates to CASSGQGAGGYTF.

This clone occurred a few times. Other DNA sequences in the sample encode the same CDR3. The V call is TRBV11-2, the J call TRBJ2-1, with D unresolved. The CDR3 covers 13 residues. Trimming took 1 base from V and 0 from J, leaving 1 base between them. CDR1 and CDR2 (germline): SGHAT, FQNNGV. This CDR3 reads CASSLGSYNEQFF. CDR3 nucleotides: TGTGCCAGCAGCTTAGGCTCCTACAATGAGCAGTTCTTC.

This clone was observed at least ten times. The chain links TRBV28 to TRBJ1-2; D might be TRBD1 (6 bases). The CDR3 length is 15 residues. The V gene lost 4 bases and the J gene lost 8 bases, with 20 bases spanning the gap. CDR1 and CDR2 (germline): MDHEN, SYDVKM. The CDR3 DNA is TGTGCCAGCAGTTCCTATTCAGGGGTCGTTGGCGGCTACACCTTC. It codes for CASSSYSGVVGGYTF.

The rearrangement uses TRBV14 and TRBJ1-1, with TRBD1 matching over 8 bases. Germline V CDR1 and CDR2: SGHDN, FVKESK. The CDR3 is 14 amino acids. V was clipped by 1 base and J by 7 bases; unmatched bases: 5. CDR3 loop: CASSQGGRGLEAFF. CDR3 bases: TGTGCCAGCAGCCAAGGAGGCAGGGGGCTTGAAGCTTTCTTT.

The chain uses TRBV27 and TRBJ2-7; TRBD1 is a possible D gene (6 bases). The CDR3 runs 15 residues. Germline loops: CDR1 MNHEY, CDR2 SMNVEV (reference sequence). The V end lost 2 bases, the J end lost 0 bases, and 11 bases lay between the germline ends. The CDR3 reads CASSLQGLPSYEQYF. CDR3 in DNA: TGTGCCAGCAGTTTACAGGGGCTACCCTCCTACGAGCAGTACTTC.

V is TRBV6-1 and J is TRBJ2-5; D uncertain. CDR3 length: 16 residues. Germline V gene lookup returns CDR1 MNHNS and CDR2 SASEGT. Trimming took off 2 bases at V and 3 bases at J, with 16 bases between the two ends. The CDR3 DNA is TGTGCCAGCAGTGAACAGCCGGATCACCCTAAAGAGACCCAGTACTTC. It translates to CASSEQPDHPKETQYF.

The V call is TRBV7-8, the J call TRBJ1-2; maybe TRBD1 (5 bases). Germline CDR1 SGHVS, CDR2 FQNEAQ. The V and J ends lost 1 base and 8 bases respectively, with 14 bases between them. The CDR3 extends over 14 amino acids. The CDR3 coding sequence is TGTGCCAGCAGCTTAGACGCGACAGCAAGGGGCTACACCTTC. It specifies CASSLDATARGYTF.

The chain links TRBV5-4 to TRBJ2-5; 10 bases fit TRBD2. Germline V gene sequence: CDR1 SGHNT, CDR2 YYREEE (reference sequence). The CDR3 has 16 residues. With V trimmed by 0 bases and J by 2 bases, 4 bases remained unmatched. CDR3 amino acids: CASSLVLAGAQETQYF. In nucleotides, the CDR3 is TGTGCCAGCAGCTTGGTTCTAGCGGGAGCACAAGAGACCCAGTACTTC.

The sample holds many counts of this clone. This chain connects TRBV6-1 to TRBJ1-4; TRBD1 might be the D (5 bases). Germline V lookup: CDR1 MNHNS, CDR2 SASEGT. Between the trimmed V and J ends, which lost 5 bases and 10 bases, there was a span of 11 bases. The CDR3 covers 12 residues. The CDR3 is CASSTGAGKLFF. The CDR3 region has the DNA TGTGCCAGCAGTACAGGTGCGGGAAAACTGTTTTTT.

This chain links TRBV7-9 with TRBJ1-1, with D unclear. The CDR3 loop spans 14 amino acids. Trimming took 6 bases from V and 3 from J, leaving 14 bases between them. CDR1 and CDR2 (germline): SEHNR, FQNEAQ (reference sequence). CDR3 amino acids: CASSGKKRDTEAFF. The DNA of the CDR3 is TGTGCCAGCAGTGGAAAAAAAAGGGACACTGAAGCTTTCTTT. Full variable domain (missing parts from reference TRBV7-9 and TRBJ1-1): DTGVSQNPRHKITKRGQNVTFRCDPISEHNRLYWYRQTLGQGPEFLTYFQNEAQLEKSRLLSDRFSAERPKGSFSTLEIQRTEQGDSAMYLCASSGKKRDTEAFFGQGTRLTVV.

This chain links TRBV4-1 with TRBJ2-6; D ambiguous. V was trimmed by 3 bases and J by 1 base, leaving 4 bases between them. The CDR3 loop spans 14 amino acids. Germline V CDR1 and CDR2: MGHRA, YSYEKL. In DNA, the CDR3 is TGCGCCAGCAGCCACGGTTCTGGGGCCAACGTCCTGACTTTC. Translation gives CASSHGSGANVLTF.

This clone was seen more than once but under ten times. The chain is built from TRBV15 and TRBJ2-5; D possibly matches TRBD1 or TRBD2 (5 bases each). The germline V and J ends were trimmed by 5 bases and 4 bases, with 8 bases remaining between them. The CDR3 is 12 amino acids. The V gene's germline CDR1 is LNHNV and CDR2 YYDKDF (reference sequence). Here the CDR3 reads CATSWGRETQYF. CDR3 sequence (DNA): TGTGCCACCAGCTGGGGGAGAGAGACCCAGTACTTC.

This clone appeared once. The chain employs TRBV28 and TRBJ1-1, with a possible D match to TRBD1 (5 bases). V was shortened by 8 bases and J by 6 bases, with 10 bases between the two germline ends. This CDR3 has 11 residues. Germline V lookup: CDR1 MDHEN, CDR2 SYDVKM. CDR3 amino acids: CASRGAAEAFF. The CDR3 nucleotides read TGTGCCAGCCGAGGGGCGGCTGAAGCTTTCTTT.

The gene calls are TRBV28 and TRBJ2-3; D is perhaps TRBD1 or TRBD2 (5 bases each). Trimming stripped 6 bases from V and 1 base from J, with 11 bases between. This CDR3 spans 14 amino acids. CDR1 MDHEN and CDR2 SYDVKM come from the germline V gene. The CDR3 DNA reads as TGTGCCAGCAGCCCCTTGGGGGGCACAGATACGCAGTATTTT. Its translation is CASSPLGGTDTQYF. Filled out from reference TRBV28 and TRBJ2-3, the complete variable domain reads DVKVTQSSRYLVKRTGEKVFLECVQDMDHENMFWYRQDPGLGLRLIYFSYDVKMKEKGDIPEGYSVSREKKERFSLILESASTNQTSMYLCASSPLGGTDTQYFGPGTRLTVL.

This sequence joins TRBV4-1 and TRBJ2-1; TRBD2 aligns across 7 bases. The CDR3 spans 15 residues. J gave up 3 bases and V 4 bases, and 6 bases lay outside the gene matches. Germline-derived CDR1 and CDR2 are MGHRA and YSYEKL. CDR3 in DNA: TGCGCCAGCAGCCCTGGACTAGGGGACTACAATGAGCAGTTCTTC. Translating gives CASSPGLGDYNEQFF.

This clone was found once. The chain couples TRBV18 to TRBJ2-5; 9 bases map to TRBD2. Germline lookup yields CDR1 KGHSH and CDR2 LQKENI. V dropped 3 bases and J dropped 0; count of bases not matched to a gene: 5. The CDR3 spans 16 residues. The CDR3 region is CASSPPSGGNQETQYF. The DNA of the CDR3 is TGTGCCAGCTCACCCCCCAGCGGGGGGAACCAAGAGACCCAGTACTTC.

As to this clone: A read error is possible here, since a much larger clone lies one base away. The CDR3 protein is CASSIYTDTQYF. The CDR3 bases are TGTGCCAGCAGCATCTACACAGATACGCAGTATTTT. The J gene is TRBJ2-3, the V gene TRBV11-1; D gene uncertain. This CDR3 has 12 residues. Trimming stripped 5 bases from V and 2 bases from J, with 5 bases between. The V gene's germline CDR1 is SGHAT and CDR2 FQDESV (reference sequence).

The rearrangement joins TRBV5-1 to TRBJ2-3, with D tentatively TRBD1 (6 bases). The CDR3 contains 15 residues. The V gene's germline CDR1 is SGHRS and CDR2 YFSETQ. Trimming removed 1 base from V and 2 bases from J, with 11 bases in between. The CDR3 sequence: CASSLSGQPTDTQYF. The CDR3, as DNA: TGCGCCAGCAGCTTGAGTGGACAGCCCACAGATACGCAGTATTTT.

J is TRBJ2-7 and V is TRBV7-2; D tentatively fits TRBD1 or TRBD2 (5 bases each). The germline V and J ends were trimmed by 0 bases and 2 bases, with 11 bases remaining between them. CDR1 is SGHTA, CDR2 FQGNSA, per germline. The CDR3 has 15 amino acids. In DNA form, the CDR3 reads TGTGCCAGCAGCTTAGCCTCGGGACCGACCTACGAGCAGTACTTC. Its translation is CASSLASGPTYEQYF.

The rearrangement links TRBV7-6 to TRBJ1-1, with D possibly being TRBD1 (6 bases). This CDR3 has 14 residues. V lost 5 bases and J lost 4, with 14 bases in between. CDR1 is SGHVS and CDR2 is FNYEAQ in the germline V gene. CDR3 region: CASSASTGLTEAFF. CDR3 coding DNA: TGTGCCAGCAGCGCCTCAACAGGGCTCACTGAAGCTTTCTTT.

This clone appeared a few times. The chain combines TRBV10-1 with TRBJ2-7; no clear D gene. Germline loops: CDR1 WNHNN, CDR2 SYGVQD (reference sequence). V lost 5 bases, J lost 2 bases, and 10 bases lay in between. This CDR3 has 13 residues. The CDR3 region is CASSWTSTYEQYF. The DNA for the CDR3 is TGCGCCAGCAGTTGGACGTCTACCTACGAGCAGTACTTC.

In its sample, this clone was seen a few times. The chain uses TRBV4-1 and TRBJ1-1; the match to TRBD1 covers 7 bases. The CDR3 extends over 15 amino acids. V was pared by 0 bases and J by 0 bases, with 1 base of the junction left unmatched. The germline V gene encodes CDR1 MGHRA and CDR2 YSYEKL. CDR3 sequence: CASSQDGTVNTEAFF. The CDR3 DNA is TGCGCCAGCAGCCAAGACGGGACAGTGAACACTGAAGCTTTCTTT.

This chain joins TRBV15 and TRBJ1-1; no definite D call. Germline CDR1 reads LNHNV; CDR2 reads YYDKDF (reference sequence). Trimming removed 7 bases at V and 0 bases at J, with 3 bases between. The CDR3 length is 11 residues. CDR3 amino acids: CATKMNTEAFF. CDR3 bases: TGTGCCACCAAGATGAACACTGAAGCTTTCTTT.

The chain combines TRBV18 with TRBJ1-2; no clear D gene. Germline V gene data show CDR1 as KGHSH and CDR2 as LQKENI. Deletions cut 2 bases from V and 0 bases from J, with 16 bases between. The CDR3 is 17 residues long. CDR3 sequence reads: CASSPSRVGRTNYGYTF. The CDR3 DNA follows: TGTGCCAGCTCACCAAGTAGGGTTGGCAGAACTAACTATGGCTACACCTTC.

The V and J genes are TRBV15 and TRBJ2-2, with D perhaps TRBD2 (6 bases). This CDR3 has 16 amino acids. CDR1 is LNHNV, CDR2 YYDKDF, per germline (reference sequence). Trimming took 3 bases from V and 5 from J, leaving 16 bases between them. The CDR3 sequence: CATSSRGLLKTGELFF. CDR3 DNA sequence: TGTGCCACCAGCAGCCGGGGACTCTTAAAAACCGGGGAGCTGTTTTTT.

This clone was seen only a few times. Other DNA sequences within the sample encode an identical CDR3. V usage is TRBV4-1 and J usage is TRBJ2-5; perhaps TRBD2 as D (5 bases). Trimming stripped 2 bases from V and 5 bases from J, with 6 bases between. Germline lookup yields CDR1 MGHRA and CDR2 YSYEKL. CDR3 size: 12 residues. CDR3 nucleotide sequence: TGCGCCAGCAGCCAACCGGGGGAGACCCAGTACTTC. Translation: CASSQPGETQYF.